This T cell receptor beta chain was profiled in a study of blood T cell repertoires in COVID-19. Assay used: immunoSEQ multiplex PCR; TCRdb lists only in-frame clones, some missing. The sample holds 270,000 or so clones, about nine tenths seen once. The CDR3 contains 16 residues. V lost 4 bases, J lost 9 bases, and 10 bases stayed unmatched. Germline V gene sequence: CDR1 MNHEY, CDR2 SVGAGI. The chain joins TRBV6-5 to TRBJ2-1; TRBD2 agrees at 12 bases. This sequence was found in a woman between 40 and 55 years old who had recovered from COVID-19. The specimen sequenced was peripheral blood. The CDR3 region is CASSSHASGRGGEQFF. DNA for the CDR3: TGTGCCAGCAGTTCCCACGCTAGCGGGAGGGGTGGTGAGCAGTTCTTC.